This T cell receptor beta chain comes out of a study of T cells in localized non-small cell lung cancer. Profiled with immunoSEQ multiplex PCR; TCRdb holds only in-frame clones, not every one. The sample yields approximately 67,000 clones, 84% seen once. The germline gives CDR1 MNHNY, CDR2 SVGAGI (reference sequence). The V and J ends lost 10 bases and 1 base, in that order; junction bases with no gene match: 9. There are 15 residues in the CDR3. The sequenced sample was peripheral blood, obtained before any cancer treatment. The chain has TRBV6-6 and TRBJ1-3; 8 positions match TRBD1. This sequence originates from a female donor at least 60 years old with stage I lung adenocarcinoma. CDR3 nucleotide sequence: TGTGCCACCCGGACAGGGTTTATATCTGGAAACACCATATATTTT. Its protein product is CATRTGFISGNTIYF.